This T cell receptor (beta chain) was obtained from a study of shared clonotypes between healthy human individuals. Sequenced by immunoSEQ multiplex PCR; TCRdb stores in-frame clones only, minus some. The sample records roughly 110,000 clones, roughly 70% being singletons. Unmatched junction bases numbered 14, after V lost 0 bases and J lost 0 bases. Germline CDR1 is MGHRA and CDR2 is YSYEKL. The CDR3 totals 19 residues. Sequencing was carried out using memory CD8+ T cells sorted from blood. As to subset: CD45RO+ cells pooled with CCR7-negative TemRA cells. The genes are TRBV4-1 and TRBJ2-7; 7 positions agree with TRBD2. This receptor was taken from a woman aged 25-40 years in good health. DNA of the CDR3: TGCGCCAGCAGCCAAGAACCGGGTTTGGGGGGGAGACTCTCCTACGAGCAGTACTTC. This translates into CASSQEPGLGGRLSYEQYF.